This TCR beta chain was sequenced during a study of control samples from healthy donors and cancer patients. Sequencing was performed with immunoSEQ multiplex PCR; in TCRdb, only in-frame clones are kept and a portion is missing. This sample yields approximately 170,000 clones, of which 90% are seen a single time; over 1.1% belongs to the top ten. Trimming took 5 bases from V and 5 from J; bases not matched to a gene: 9. The CDR3 is 15 residues long. Looked up from germline, CDR1 is SGHTA and CDR2 is FQGTGA. Sequencing was carried out using blood. The clonotype was recovered from a woman aged 50 to 60 in good health. This rearrangement joins TRBV7-3 to TRBJ2-5, with 9 bases fitting TRBD2. The CDR3 region has the DNA TGTGCCAGCAGCGGTCCGCGGGGGGGCCGGGAGACCCAGTACTTC. Translated, it gives CASSGPRGGRETQYF. The full variable domain, with the rest looked up from reference TRBV7-3 and TRBJ2-5, is GAGVSQTPSNKVTEKGKYVELRCDPISGHTALYWYRQSLGQGPEFLIYFQGTGAADDSGLPNDRFFAVRPEGSVSTLKIQRTERGDSAVYLCASSGPRGGRETQYFGPGTRLLVL.